The subject of this entry is one TCR beta chain. Its antigen is currently unknown. The CDR3 has 19 amino acids. The sample comes from a study of blood T cells in healthy people across ages. The study's findings and limits: TCR beta diversity, measured per million T cells, fell in a roughly linear way with age.

The authors extracted at least 5.5 micrograms of total RNA per sample. The authors ran a second PCR of about 7 to 11 cycles using a sample-barcoded 5' primer and a J-beta primer mix. TCRdb used MiXCR to reprocess the 5' RACE reads, holding one entry per CDR3 protein. The sample shows around 1.5 million distinct CDR3 sequences, roughly 30% of them seen only once. The material sequenced was blood. This receptor was taken from a woman aged 30 to 39 in good health. The chain is built from TRBV21-1 and TRBJ2-1; the table calls TRBD2, which could not be checked here. TRBV21-1 has pseudogene status. This CDR3 reads CASSGRTSGSFSSYNEQFF. The CDR3 bases are TGTGCCAGCAGCGGCCGGACTAGCGGGAGTTTTTCCTCCTACAATGAGCAGTTCTTC.